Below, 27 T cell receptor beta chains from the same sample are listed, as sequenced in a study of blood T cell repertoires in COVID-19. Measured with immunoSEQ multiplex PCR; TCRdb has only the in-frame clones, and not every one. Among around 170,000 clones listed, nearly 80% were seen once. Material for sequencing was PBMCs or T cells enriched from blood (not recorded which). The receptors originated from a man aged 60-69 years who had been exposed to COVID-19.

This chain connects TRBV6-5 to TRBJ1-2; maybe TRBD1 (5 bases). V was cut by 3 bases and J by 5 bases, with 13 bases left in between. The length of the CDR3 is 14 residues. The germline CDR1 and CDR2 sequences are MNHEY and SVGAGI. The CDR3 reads CASSYYDSSYGYTF. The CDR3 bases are TGTGCCAGCAGTTATTACGACAGTTCTTATGGCTACACCTTC.

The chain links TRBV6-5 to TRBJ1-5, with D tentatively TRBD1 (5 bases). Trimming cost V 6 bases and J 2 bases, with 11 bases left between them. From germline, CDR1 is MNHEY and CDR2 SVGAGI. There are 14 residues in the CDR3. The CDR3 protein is CASSLARGNQPQHF. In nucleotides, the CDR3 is TGTGCCAGCAGCCTGGCCAGGGGCAATCAGCCCCAGCATTTT.

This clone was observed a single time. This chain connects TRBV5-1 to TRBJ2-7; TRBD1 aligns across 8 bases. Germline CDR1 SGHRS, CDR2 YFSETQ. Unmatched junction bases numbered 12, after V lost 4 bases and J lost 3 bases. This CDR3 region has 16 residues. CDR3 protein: CASSARTGNLHYEQYF. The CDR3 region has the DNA TGCGCCAGCAGCGCGAGGACAGGGAACCTCCACTACGAGCAGTACTTC.

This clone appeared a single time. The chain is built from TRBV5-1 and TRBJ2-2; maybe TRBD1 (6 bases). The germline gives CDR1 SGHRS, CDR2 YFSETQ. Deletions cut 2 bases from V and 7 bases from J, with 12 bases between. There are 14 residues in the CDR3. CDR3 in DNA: TGCGCCAGCAGCTTAGGACAGTATGACGGGGAGCTGTTTTTT. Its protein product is CASSLGQYDGELFF.

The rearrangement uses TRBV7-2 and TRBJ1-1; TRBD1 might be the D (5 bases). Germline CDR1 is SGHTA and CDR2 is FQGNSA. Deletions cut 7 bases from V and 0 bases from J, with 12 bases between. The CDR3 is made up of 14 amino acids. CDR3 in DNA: TGTGCCAGCATCGTGGGACTATTGAACACTGAAGCTTTCTTT. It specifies CASIVGLLNTEAFF.

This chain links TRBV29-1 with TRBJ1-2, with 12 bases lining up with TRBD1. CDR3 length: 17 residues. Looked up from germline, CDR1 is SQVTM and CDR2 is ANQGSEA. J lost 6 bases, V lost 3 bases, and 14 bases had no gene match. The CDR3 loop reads CSVDVSGTGGAFDGYTF. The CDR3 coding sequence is TGCAGCGTTGATGTTTCGGGGACAGGGGGCGCCTTCGATGGCTACACCTTC.

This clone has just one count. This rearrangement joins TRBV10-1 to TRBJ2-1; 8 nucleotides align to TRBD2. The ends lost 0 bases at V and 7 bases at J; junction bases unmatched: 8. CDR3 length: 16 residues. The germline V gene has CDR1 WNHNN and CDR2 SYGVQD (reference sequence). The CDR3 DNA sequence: TGCGCCAGCAGTGAGTCTCCAGCGGGAGCTCTAAATGAGCAGTTCTTC. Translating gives CASSESPAGALNEQFF.

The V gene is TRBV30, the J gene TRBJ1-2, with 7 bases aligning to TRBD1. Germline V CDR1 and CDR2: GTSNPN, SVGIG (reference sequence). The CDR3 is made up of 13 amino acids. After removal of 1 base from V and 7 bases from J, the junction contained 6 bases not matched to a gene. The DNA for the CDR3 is TGTGCCTGGAGTGACAGGGGTTGGGGTGGCTACACCTTC. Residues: CAWSDRGWGGYTF.

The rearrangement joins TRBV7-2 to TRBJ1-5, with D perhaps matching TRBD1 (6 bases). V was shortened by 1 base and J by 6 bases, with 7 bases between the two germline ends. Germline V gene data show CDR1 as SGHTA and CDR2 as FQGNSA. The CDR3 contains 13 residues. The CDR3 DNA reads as TGTGCCAGCAGCTTAGGGGGGCCTCAGCCCCAGCATTTT. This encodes CASSLGGPQPQHF. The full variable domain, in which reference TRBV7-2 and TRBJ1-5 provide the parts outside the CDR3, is GAGVSQSPSNKVTEKGKDVELRCDPISGHTALYWYRQSLGQGLEFLIYFQGNSAPDKSGLPSDRFSAERTGGSVSTLTIQRTQQEDSAVYLCASSLGGPQPQHFGDGTRLSIL.

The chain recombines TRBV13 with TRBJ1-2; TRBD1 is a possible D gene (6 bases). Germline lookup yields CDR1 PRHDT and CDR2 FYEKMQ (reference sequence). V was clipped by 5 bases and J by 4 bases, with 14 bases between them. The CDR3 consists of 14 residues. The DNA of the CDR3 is TGTGCCAGCAGCGCCAGGGGTTTTAGCTATGGCTACACCTTC. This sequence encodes CASSARGFSYGYTF.

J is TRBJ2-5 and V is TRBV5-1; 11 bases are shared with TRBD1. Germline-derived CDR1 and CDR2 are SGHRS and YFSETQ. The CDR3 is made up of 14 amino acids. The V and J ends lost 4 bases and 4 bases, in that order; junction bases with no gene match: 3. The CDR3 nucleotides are TGCGCCAGCAGCGAAGGGACAGGGGGAGAGACCCAGTACTTC. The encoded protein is CASSEGTGGETQYF.

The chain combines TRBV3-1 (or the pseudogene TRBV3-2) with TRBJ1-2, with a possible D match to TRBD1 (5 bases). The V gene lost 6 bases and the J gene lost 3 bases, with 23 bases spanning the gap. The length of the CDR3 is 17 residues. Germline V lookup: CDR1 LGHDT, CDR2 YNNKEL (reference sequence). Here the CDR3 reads CASSPPTGGSKYYGYTF. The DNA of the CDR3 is TGTGCCAGCAGTCCCCCGACGGGGGGGTCAAAATACTATGGCTACACCTTC.

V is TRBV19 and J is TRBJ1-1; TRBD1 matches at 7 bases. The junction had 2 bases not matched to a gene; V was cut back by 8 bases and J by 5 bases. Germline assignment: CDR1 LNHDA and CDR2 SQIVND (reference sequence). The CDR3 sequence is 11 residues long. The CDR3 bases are TGTGCCAGTCAGGGGGAAACTGAAGCTTTCTTT. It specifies CASQGETEAFF.

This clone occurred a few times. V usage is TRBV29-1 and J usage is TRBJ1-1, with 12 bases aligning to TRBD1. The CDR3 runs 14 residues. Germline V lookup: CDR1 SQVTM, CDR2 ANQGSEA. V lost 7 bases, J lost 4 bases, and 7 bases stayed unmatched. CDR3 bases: TGCAGCGGGGGACAGGGGGCGCCGGGCACTGAAGCTTTCTTT. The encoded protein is CSGGQGAPGTEAFF.

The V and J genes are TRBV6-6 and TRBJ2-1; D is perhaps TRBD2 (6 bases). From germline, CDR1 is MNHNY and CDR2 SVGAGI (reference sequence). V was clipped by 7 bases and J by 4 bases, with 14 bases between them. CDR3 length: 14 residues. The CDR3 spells CASTSDSRYNEQFF. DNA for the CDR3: TGTGCCAGCACTAGCGATAGTAGATACAATGAGCAGTTCTTC.

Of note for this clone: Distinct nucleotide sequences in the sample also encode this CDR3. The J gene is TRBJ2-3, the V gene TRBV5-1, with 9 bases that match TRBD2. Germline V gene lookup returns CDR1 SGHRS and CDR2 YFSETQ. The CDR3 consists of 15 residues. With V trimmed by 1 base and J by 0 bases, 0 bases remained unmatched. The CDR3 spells CASSLTSGSTDTQYF. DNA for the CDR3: TGCGCCAGCAGCTTGACTAGCGGGAGCACAGATACGCAGTATTTT.

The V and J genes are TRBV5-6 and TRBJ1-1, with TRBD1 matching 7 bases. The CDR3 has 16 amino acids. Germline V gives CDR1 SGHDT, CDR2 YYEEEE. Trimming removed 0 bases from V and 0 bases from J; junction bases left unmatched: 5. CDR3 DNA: TGTGCCAGCAGCTTGGTGACAGGGATTATGAACACTGAAGCTTTCTTT. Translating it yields CASSLVTGIMNTEAFF.

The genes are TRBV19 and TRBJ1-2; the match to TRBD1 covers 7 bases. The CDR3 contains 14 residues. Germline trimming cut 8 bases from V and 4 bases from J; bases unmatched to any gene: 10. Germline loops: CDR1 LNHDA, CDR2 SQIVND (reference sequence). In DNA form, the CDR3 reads TGTGCCAGTGCCCCTCCTCAGGGGGGCTATGGCTACACCTTC. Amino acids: CASAPPQGGYGYTF.

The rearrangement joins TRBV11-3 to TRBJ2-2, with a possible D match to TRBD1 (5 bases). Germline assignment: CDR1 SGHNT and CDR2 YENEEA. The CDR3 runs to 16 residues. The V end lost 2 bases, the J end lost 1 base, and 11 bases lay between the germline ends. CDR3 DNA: TGTGCCAGCAGCTTATCGTCCCAGGGGAACACCGGGGAGCTGTTTTTT. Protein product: CASSLSSQGNTGELFF. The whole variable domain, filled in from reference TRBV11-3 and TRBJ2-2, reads EAGVVQSPRYKIIEKKQPVAFWCNPISGHNTLYWYLQNLGQGPELLIRYENEEAVDDSQLPKDRFSAERLKGVDSTLKIQPAELGDSAVYLCASSLSSQGNTGELFFGEGSRLTVL.

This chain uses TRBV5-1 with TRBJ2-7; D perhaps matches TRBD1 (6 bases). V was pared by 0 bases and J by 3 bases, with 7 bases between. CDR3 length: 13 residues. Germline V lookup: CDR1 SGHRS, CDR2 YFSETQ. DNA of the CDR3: TGCGCCAGCAGCTTGGACAGGGTCTACGAGCAGTACTTC. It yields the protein CASSLDRVYEQYF.

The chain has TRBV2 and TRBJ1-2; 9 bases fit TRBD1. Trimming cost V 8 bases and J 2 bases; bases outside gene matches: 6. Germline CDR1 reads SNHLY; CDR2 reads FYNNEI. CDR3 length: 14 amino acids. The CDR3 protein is CASAADRGNYGYTF. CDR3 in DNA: TGTGCCAGCGCAGCAGACAGGGGGAACTATGGCTACACCTTC. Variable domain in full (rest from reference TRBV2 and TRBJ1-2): EPEVTQTPSHQVTQMGQEVILRCVPISNHLYFYWYRQILGQKVEFLVSFYNNEISEKSEIFDDQFSVERPDGSNFTLKIRSTKLEDSAMYFCASAADRGNYGYTFGSGTRLTVV.

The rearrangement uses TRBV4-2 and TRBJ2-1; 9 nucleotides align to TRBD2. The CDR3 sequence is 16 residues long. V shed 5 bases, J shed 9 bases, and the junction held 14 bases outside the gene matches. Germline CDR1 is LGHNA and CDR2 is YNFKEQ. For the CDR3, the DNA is TGTGCCAGCAGCTATGGGGTAGCGGGAGTCCGGAGTGAGCAGTTCTTC. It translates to CASSYGVAGVRSEQFF.

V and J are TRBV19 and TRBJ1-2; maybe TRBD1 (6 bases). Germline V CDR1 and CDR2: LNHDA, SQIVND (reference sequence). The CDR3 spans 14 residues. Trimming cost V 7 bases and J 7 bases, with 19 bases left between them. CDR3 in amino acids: CASNEGSAGAGYTF. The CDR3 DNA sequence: TGTGCCAGTAATGAAGGGTCGGCAGGGGCTGGCTACACCTTC.

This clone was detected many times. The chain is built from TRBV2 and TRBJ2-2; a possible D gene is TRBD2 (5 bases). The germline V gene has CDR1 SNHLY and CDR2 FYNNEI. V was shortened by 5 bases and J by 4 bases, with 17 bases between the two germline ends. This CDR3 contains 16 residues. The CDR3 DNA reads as TGTGCCAGCAGTAGCCGGAGCGGTTTAACCACCGGGGAGCTGTTTTTT. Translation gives CASSSRSGLTTGELFF. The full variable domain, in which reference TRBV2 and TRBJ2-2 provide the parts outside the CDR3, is EPEVTQTPSHQVTQMGQEVILRCVPISNHLYFYWYRQILGQKVEFLVSFYNNEISEKSEIFDDQFSVERPDGSNFTLKIRSTKLEDSAMYFCASSSRSGLTTGELFFGEGSRLTVL.

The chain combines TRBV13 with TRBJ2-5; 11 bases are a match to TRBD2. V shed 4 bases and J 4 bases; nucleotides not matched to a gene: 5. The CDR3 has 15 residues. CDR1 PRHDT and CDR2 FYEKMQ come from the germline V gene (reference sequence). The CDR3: CASSSSGTSGETQYF. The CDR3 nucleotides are TGTGCCAGCAGCTCCTCCGGGACTAGCGGAGAGACCCAGTACTTC.

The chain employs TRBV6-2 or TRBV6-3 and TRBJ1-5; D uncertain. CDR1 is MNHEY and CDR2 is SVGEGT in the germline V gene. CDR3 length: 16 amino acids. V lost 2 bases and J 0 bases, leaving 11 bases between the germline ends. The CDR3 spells CASSYVRDYSNQPQHF. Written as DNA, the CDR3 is TGTGCCAGCAGTTACGTGAGGGATTATAGCAATCAGCCCCAGCATTTT.

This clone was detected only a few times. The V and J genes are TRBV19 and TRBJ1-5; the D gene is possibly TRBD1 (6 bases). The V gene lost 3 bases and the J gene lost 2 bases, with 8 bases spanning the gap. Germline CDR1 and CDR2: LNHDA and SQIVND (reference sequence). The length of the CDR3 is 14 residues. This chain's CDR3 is CASSIPGGNQPQHF. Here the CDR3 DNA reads TGTGCCAGTAGTATCCCAGGGGGCAATCAGCCCCAGCATTTT.